The 29 T cell receptor beta chains in this list originate from one sample, sequenced in a study of T cells in Graves' hyperthyroidism and ophthalmopathy. TCR beta CDR3 sequences were amplified from RNA transcripts. The TCR CDR3 first-round RT-PCR relied on the HTBI primer set. A single record per CDR3 protein comes from TCRdb applying MiXCR to the multiplex PCR reads. The sample shows approximately 250,000 distinct CDR3 sequences, approximately 24% of them seen only once. Sequenced: blood. These receptors all come from a woman in her thirties or forties with Graves' ophthalmopathy.

In its sample, this clonotype was seen many times. The CDR3 protein is CASSEWEGQGNYEQYF. The CDR3 nucleotides are TGTGCCAGCAGTGAATGGGAAGGACAGGGAAACTACGAGCAGTACTTC. The chain links TRBV25-1 to TRBJ2-7; 8 nucleotides line up with TRBD1. The CDR3 contains 16 residues. The germline V gene encodes CDR1 MGHDK and CDR2 SYGVNS. V trimming: 1 base; J trimming: 3 bases; junction bases outside the gene matches: 8.

This clonotype was seen repeatedly, ten times or more. The gene calls are TRBV27 and TRBJ2-5, with no clear D. Trimming left V 2 bases short and J 3 bases short, with 1 base between. Germline V gene lookup returns CDR1 MNHEY and CDR2 SMNVEV (reference sequence). This CDR3 has 11 amino acids. The CDR3 reads CASSLEETQYF. CDR3 nucleotide sequence: TGTGCCAGCAGTTTAGAAGAGACCCAGTACTTC.

This clonotype was found many times. V and J are TRBV5-1 and TRBJ2-2; 8 bases line up with TRBD2. V was pared by 6 bases and J by 5 bases, with 9 bases of the junction left unmatched. From germline, CDR1 is SGHRS and CDR2 YFSETQ. The CDR3 is made up of 15 amino acids. CDR3 region: CASNAAGGGTGELFF. In DNA, the CDR3 is TGCGCCAGCAACGCGGCGGGAGGAGGGACCGGGGAGCTGTTTTTT.

Comment on this clonotype: Since a much larger clone is just one base distant, this may be a read error. V gene TRBV11-2 combines with J gene TRBJ1-3, with D uncertain. V was trimmed by 3 bases and J by 6 bases, leaving 21 bases between them. The length of the CDR3 is 17 residues. Germline lookup yields CDR1 SGHAT and CDR2 FQNNGV. CDR3 coding DNA: TGTGCCAGCAGCTTTTCTATGGGTAACTGCGGACCAAACACCATATATTTT. Its protein is CASSFSMGNCGPNTIYF.

Many counts were recorded for this clonotype. J is TRBJ2-7 and V is TRBV6-5; TRBD1 matches at 10 bases. This CDR3 region has 14 residues. Germline CDR1 reads MNHEY; CDR2 reads SVGAGI. V was pared by 5 bases and J by 4 bases, with 5 bases of the junction left unmatched. CDR3 DNA: TGTGCCAGCAGTACGGACAGGGGGAAATACGAGCAGTACTTC. This translates into CASSTDRGKYEQYF.

Ten or more counts support this clonotype. V usage is TRBV19 and J usage is TRBJ1-5, with 9 bases identical to TRBD1. Per the germline V gene, CDR1 is LNHDA and CDR2 is SQIVND (reference sequence). The CDR3 contains 14 residues. The ends lost 4 bases at V and 6 bases at J; junction bases unmatched: 4. CDR3 region: CASSTTGGRQPQHF. The CDR3 DNA reads TGTGCCAGTAGTACGACAGGGGGACGTCAGCCCCAGCATTTT.

The V call is TRBV6-1, the J call TRBJ2-7; 7 bases map to TRBD2. Germline lookup yields CDR1 MNHNS and CDR2 SASEGT. After removal of 6 bases from V and 2 bases from J, the junction contained 10 bases not matched to a gene. The CDR3 is made up of 15 amino acids. This CDR3 is CASRRSGYLPYEQYF. CDR3 DNA: TGTGCCAGCAGACGTAGCGGGTACCTCCCCTACGAGCAGTACTTC.

This clonotype has a single count. The chain is built from TRBV9 and TRBJ1-6; no firm D call. CDR3 size: 14 residues. CDR1 and CDR2 from the germline V gene are SGDLS and YYNGEE. V was cut by 4 bases and J by 7 bases, with 12 bases left in between. The CDR3 sequence: CASSPQPKNSPLHF. DNA of the CDR3: TGTGCCAGCAGCCCCCAACCAAAGAATTCACCCCTCCACTTT.

This clonotype has ten or more counts. This sequence joins TRBV6-5 and TRBJ1-3, with TRBD1 as a possible D gene (5 bases). Trimming took off 8 bases at V and 2 bases at J, with 13 bases between the two ends. The CDR3 runs 14 residues. Germline V CDR1 and CDR2: MNHEY, SVGAGI. The CDR3: CASLPDSTGNTIYF. The CDR3 bases are TGTGCCAGCCTTCCAGACAGTACTGGAAACACCATATATTTT.

This clonotype was seen repeatedly, ten times or more. The chain couples TRBV7-9 to TRBJ2-2; D gene uncertain. V gave up 5 bases and J gave up 10 bases, with 14 bases separating them. Germline V gene sequence: CDR1 SEHNR, CDR2 FQNEAQ (reference sequence). The CDR3 sequence is 13 residues long. CDR3 region: CASSPPDIEELFF. As DNA, the CDR3 is TGTGCCAGCAGCCCCCCCGATATTGAGGAGCTGTTTTTT.

This clonotype was seen ten or more times. V is TRBV28 and J is TRBJ1-2; D remains ambiguous. CDR1 MDHEN and CDR2 SYDVKM come from the germline V gene. The CDR3 is 14 residues long. The V end lost 2 bases, the J end lost 0 bases, and 7 bases lay between the germline ends. In nucleotides, the CDR3 is TGTGCCAGCAGTTTACTCCAGTCTAACTATGGCTACACCTTC. The encoded protein is CASSLLQSNYGYTF.

This clonotype was seen repeatedly, ten times or more. The chain couples TRBV18 to TRBJ1-1; unclear D gene. The germline V gene has CDR1 KGHSH and CDR2 LQKENI. Trimming removed 2 bases at V and 7 bases at J, with 8 bases between. CDR3 length: 12 amino acids. The chain's CDR3 is CASSPDRIEAFF. The CDR3 region has the DNA TGTGCCAGCTCACCAGATAGGATTGAAGCTTTCTTT.

This clonotype appeared many times. The J gene is TRBJ2-5, the V gene TRBV25-1; D call uncertain. The length of the CDR3 is 14 residues. Germline loops: CDR1 MGHDK, CDR2 SYGVNS. The ends were cut back, 3 bases at V and 2 bases at J, with 10 bases in the middle. The CDR3 bases are TGTGCCAGCAGTGATCTTGGCGTGCAAGAGACCCAGTACTTC. Its protein product is CASSDLGVQETQYF.

This clonotype was observed many times. The chain carries TRBV11-1 and TRBJ1-1; 9 positions match TRBD1. The germline V gene encodes CDR1 SGHAT and CDR2 FQDESV (reference sequence). After removal of 2 bases from V and 5 bases from J, the junction contained 12 bases not matched to a gene. There are 17 residues in the CDR3. CDR3 in DNA: TGTGCCAGCAGCTTATGGGGACAGGGTATCTTTTATACTGAAGCTTTCTTT. Translated, it gives CASSLWGQGIFYTEAFF.

This clonotype was recorded many times. The chain couples TRBV11-2 to TRBJ2-5, with D tentatively TRBD2 (6 bases). This CDR3 comprises 15 residues. V dropped 5 bases and J dropped 0 bases, with 13 bases sitting between them. The V gene's germline CDR1 is SGHAT and CDR2 FQNNGV. The CDR3 DNA reads as TGTGCCAGCAGCCCCCGCGGGGCGTACCAAGAGACCCAGTACTTC. This sequence encodes CASSPRGAYQETQYF.

Details on this clonotype: The junction shows a germline mismatch at one end, possibly a read error. The V and J genes are TRBV20-1 and TRBJ2-7, with no clear D. Germline values: CDR1 DFQATT, CDR2 SNEGSKA (reference sequence). This CDR3 has 14 amino acids. The chain's CDR3 is CSATPVSISYEQSF. CDR3 bases: TGCAGTGCGACCCCGGTCTCGATCTCCTACGAGCAGTCCTTC.

V gene TRBV29-1 combines with J gene TRBJ2-7; D uncertain. The DNA end favors TRBJ2-1, so the J call may be wrong. The germline V gene encodes CDR1 SQVTM and CDR2 ANQGSEA. The CDR3 has 12 residues. CDR3 nucleotides: TGCAGCGTTGTAGATCCGGGTAGCGAGCAGTTCTTC. Amino acid sequence: CSVVDPGSEQFF.

This clonotype was recorded at least ten times. The chain uses TRBV15 and TRBJ1-3; D not resolved. The CDR3 is made up of 14 amino acids. Germline CDR1 LNHNV, CDR2 YYDKDF (reference sequence). Trimming removed 0 bases from V and 4 bases from J, with 7 bases in between. CDR3 sequence (DNA): TGTGCCACCAGCAGAGACCTAGCGGGAAACACCATATATTTT. It is translated as CATSRDLAGNTIYF.

This clonotype was picked up many times. The CDR3 bases are TGCGCCAGCAGCTTGACCAGGGATGGCACCGGGGAGCTGTTTTTT. Its translation is CASSLTRDGTGELFF. The rearrangement uses TRBV5-1 and TRBJ2-2, with D perhaps matching TRBD1 (5 bases). The ends were cut back, 1 base at V and 4 bases at J, with 11 bases in the middle. Looked up from germline, CDR1 is SGHRS and CDR2 is YFSETQ. The CDR3 consists of 15 residues.

This clonotype was detected ten times or more. This chain uses TRBV12-3 or TRBV12-4 with TRBJ1-5, with 7 bases lining up with TRBD1. The CDR3 runs to 16 residues. V was pared by 2 bases and J by 4 bases, with 8 bases of the junction left unmatched. The CDR3 reads CASSLWTGQSNQPQHF. As DNA, the CDR3 is TGTGCCAGCAGTTTATGGACGGGACAGAGTAATCAGCCCCAGCATTTT.

In this sample, this clonotype turned up many times. Written as DNA, the CDR3 is TGTGCCAGCAGCCGTACGGGGCCAAACCAAGAGACCCAGTACTTC. Protein sequence: CASSRTGPNQETQYF. The chain couples TRBV3-1 to TRBJ2-5; the D gene could be TRBD1 or TRBD2 (5 bases each). This CDR3 comprises 15 residues. V was clipped by 4 bases and J by 0 bases, with 12 bases between them. Germline CDR1 is LGHDT and CDR2 is YNNKEL (reference sequence).

This clonotype was observed many times. The V call is TRBV7-9, the J call TRBJ2-7; 7 bases line up with TRBD1. CDR1 is SEHNR and CDR2 is FQNEAQ in the germline V gene (reference sequence). The CDR3 has 12 amino acids. After removal of 7 bases from V and 3 bases from J, the junction contained 3 bases not matched to a gene. The chain's CDR3 is CASTGGDYEQYF. CDR3 nucleotides: TGTGCCAGCACAGGGGGAGACTACGAGCAGTACTTC.

For this clonotype: A read error is possible here, since a much larger clone lies one base away. The chain uses TRBV4-1 and TRBJ2-5; D gene ambiguous. The CDR3 has 13 amino acids. Germline V gene sequence: CDR1 MGHRA, CDR2 YSYEKL. The V end was cut by 4 bases, the J end by 5 bases, with 11 bases between. The CDR3 DNA reads TGCGCCAGCAGCCCACAATTTCGGGAGACCCAGTACTTC. This encodes CASSPQFRETQYF.

V usage is TRBV20-1 and J usage is TRBJ2-7, with a possible D match to TRBD1 (6 bases). Germline CDR1 is DFQATT and CDR2 is SNEGSKA (reference sequence). The CDR3 spans 15 residues. V was pared by 3 bases and J by 5 bases, with 20 bases between. CDR3 sequence (DNA): TGCAGTGCTAGGGTTTTGCAGGGGCTAGGCCACGAGCAGTACTTC. Its protein is CSARVLQGLGHEQYF.

The V and J genes are TRBV12-3 or TRBV12-4 and TRBJ1-1, with no clear D. The CDR3 consists of 14 residues. Trimming removed 6 bases from V and 6 bases from J, with 17 bases in between. CDR3 nucleotides: TGTGCCAGCAGCTCTGGGCACCCAGGCGCTGAAGCTTTCTTT. This gives the protein CASSSGHPGAEAFF.

With regard to this clonotype: Because it lacks the conserved phenylalanine or tryptophan at the end, this CDR3 is likely a read error. V usage is TRBV6-1 and J usage is TRBJ1-5; a possible D gene is TRBD1 (5 bases). Trimming took off 5 bases at V and 7 bases at J, with 12 bases between the two ends. The CDR3 extends over 13 amino acids. Germline CDR1 reads MNHNS; CDR2 reads SASEGT. CDR3 in amino acids: CASSQGLGQPQHI. CDR3 in DNA: TGTGCCAGCAGTCAGGGTTTAGGGCAGCCCCAGCATATT.

This clonotype was seen a single time. This could be a read error, since a much larger clone is one nucleotide away. V gene TRBV3-1 combines with J gene TRBJ2-7, with 8 bases that match TRBD1. Germline V gives CDR1 LGHDT, CDR2 YNNKEL (reference sequence). The CDR3 totals 14 residues. DNA for the CDR3: TGTGTCAGCAGCCTCAACCAGGGGGCTTACGAGCAGTACTTC. Translation gives CVSSLNQGAYEQYF.

This clonotype was detected many times. The rearrangement joins TRBV7-3 to TRBJ1-1; D ambiguous. The ends were cut back, 1 base at V and 4 bases at J, with 7 bases in the middle. CDR1 is SGHTA and CDR2 is FQGTGA in the germline V gene. This CDR3 has 13 residues. This chain's CDR3 is CASSLRWGTEAFF. CDR3 sequence (DNA): TGTGCCAGCAGCTTAAGATGGGGCACTGAAGCTTTCTTT.

This clonotype was counted at least ten times. This chain uses TRBV28 with TRBJ2-2, with 7 bases matching TRBD1. Trimming cost V 6 bases and J 0 bases; bases outside gene matches: 1. The CDR3 consists of 14 residues. Germline V lookup: CDR1 MDHEN, CDR2 SYDVKM. CDR3 region: CASRGTANTGELFF. CDR3 bases: TGTGCCAGCAGGGGGACAGCGAACACCGGGGAGCTGTTTTTT.